The clone carrying this T cell receptor (beta chain) was recorded only once. The data were taken from a study of blood T cell repertoires in COVID-19. In the source study's methods: Nucleated cell number was recorded as an estimate derived from reference gene primer amplification. Clones were read by immunoSEQ multiplex PCR, and TCRdb kept only the in-frame ones, dropping some. V and J calls plus clone size are reproduced from that table; the DNA served to infer D and trimming. The sample has 190,000 or so clones, around 85% seen once. Germline assignment: CDR1 SGDLS and CDR2 YYNGEE. There are 14 residues in the CDR3. The V and J ends lost 3 bases and 8 bases, in that order; junction bases with no gene match: 6.

The sequence came from a man aged 55 to 69 with COVID-19, enrolled during active disease. J is TRBJ1-2 and V is TRBV9, with 11 bases identical to TRBD1. Sequencing was carried out using peripheral blood. CDR3 sequence: CASSAGQGAGGYTF. In DNA, the CDR3 is TGTGCCAGCAGCGCCGGACAGGGGGCTGGAGGCTACACCTTC.